The TCR beta chain described here comes from a study of radiation and T cells in renal cell carcinoma. TCRdb keeps only in-frame clones here, not all; method: immunoSEQ multiplex PCR. The data contain tens of thousands of clones, roughly 78% of them seen just once; the ten biggest clones take up under 30%. Regarding this clone: As yet, its antigen is unknown.

Study outcomes and limitations: Pretreatment tumor biopsies were lacking, so baseline clonotypes are unknown.

CDR1 and CDR2 (germline): LNHDA, SQIVND (reference sequence). The junction had 8 bases not matched to a gene; V was cut back by 6 bases and J by 2 bases. The CDR3 length is 15 residues. Time point: blood 2 weeks post-SBRT. Treatment given: 15 Gy SBRT to primary tumor, nephrectomy 4 weeks later. After SBRT, blood was collected at 2 and 4 weeks, plus baseline. The patient's renal cell carcinoma had clear cell pathology. This clonotype originated in a woman in her 70s with renal cell carcinoma. The specimen comprised blood, sampled from a patient whose treatment included radiotherapy and nephrectomy. The V call is TRBV19, the J call TRBJ1-2; 8 bases are shared with TRBD1. The CDR3 DNA reads TGTGCCAGTAGGATAATGGACAGGGAGAACTATGGCTACACCTTC. Translation gives CASRIMDRENYGYTF.